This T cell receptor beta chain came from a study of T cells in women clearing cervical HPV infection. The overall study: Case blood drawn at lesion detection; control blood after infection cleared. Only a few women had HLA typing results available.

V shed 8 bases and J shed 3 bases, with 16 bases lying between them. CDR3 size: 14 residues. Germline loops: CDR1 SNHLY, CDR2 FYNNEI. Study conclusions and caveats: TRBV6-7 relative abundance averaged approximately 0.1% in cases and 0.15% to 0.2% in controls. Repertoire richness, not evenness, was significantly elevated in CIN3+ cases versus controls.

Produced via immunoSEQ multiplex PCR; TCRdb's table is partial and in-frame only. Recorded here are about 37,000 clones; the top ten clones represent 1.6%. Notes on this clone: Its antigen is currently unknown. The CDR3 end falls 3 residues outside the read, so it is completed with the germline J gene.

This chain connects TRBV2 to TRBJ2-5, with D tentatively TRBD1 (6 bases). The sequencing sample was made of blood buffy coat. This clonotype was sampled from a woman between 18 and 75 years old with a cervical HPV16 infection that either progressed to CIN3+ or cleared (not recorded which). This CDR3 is CASDNSPGEETQYF. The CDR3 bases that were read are TGTGCCAGCGACAATAGCCCAGGGGAAGAGACC. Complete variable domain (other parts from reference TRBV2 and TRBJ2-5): EPEVTQTPSHQVTQMGQEVILRCVPISNHLYFYWYRQILGQKVEFLVSFYNNEISEKSEIFDDQFSVERPDGSNFTLKIRSTKLEDSAMYFCASDNSPGEETQYFGPGTRLLVL.